This TCR beta chain was captured by sequencing in a study of blood T cell repertoires in COVID-19. Profiled with immunoSEQ multiplex PCR; TCRdb holds only in-frame clones, not every one. This table has 250,000 to 300,000 clones, less than 90% appearing once. Trimming left V 1 base short and J 0 bases short, with 14 bases between. Germline assignment: CDR1 WNHNN and CDR2 SYGVQD (reference sequence). The CDR3 has 17 residues. The specimen was peripheral blood. The chain is built from TRBV10-1 and TRBJ2-3, with D perhaps TRBD2 (5 bases). The receptor comes from a woman aged 30 to 39 with COVID-19, enrolled during active disease. The CDR3 here is CASSELPGKTSTDTQYF. In DNA, the CDR3 is TGCGCCAGCAGTGAGTTGCCGGGGAAAACCAGCACAGATACGCAGTATTTT.